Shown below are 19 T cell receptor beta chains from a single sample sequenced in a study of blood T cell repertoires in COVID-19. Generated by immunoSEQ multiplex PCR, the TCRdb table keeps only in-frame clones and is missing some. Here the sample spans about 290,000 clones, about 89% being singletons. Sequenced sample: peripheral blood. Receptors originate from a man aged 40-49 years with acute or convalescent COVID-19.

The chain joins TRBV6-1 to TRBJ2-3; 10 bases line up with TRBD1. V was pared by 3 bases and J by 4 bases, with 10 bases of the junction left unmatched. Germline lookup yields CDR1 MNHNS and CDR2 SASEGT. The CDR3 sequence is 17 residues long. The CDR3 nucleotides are TGTGCCAGCAGTGATGACCCGACAGGGGGCCTCGCAGATACGCAGTATTTT. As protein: CASSDDPTGGLADTQYF.

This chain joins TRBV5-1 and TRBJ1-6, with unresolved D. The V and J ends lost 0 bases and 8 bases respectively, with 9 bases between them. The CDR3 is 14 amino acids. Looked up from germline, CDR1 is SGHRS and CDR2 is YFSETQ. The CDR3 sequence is CASSLDPEDSPLHF. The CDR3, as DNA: TGCGCCAGCAGCTTGGATCCGGAGGATTCACCCCTCCACTTT. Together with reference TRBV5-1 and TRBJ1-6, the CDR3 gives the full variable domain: KAGVTQTPRYLIKTRGQQVTLSCSPISGHRSVSWYQQTPGQGLQFLFEYFSETQRNKGNFPGRFSGRQFSNSRSEMNVSTLELGDSALYLCASSLDPEDSPLHFGNGTRLTVT.

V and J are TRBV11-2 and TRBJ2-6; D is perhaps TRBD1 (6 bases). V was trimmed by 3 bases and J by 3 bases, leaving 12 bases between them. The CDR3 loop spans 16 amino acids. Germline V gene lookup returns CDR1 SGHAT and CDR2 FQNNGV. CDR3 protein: CASSFDRNSGANVLTF. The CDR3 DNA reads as TGTGCCAGCAGCTTCGACAGGAACAGTGGGGCCAACGTCCTGACTTTC.

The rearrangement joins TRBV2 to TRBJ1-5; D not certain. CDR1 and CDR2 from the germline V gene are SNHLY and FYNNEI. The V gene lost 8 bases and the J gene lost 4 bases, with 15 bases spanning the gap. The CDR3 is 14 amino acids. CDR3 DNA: TGTGCCAGCCGAGCGGCGGATGCTAATCAGCCCCAGCATTTT. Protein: CASRAADANQPQHF.

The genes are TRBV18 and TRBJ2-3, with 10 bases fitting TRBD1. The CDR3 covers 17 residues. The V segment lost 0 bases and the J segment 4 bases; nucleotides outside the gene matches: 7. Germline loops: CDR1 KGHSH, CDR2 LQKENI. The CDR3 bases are TGTGCCAGCTCACCACCGCTCGGACAGGGGGTTTCAGATACGCAGTATTTT. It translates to CASSPPLGQGVSDTQYF. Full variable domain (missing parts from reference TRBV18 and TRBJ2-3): NAGVMQNPRHLVRRRGQEARLRCSPMKGHSHVYWYRQLPEEGLKFMVYLQKENIIDESGMPKERFSAEFPKEGPSILRIQQVVRGDSAAYFCASSPPLGQGVSDTQYFGPGTRLTVL.

This chain's CDR3 is CARQSLRVRKLFF. The CDR3 nucleotides are TGTGCCAGGCAGTCCCTCAGGGTGAGAAAACTGTTTTTT. J is TRBJ1-4 and V is TRBV25-1; D may be TRBD1 (5 bases). CDR3 length: 13 amino acids. Germline V gene data show CDR1 as MGHDK and CDR2 as SYGVNS. Trimming pared 9 bases from V and 10 bases from J, leaving 18 bases between.

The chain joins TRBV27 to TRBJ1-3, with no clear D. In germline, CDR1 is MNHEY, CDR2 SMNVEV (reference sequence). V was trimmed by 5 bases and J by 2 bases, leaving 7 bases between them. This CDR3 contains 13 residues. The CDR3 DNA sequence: TGTGCCAGCAGTCTATTAGCTGGAAACACCATATATTTT. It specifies CASSLLAGNTIYF.

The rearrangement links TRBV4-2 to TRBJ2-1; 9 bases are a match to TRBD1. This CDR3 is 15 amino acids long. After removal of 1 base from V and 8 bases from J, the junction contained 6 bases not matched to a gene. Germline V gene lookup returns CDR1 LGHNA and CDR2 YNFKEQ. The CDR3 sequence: CASSQVGDRDDEQFF. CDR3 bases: TGTGCCAGCAGCCAAGTGGGGGACAGGGACGATGAGCAGTTCTTC.

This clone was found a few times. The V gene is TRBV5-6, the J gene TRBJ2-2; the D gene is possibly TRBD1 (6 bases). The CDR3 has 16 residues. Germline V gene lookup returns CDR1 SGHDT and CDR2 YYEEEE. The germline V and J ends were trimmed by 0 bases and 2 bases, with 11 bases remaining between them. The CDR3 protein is CASSLGRTVNTGELFF. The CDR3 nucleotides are TGTGCCAGCAGCTTGGGAAGGACAGTAAACACCGGGGAGCTGTTTTTT.

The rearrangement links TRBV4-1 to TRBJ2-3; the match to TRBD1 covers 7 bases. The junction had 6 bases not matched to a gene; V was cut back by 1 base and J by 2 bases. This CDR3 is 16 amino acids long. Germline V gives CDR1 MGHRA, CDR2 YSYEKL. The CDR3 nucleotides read TGCGCCAGCAGCCAAGGCCCCGGACAGGCCACAGATACGCAGTATTTT. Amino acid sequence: CASSQGPGQATDTQYF.

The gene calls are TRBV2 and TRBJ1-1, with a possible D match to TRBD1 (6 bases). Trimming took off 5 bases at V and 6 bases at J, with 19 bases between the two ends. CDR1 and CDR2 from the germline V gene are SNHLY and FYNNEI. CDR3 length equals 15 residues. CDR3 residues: CASSLYRGEGAEAFF. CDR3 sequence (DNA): TGTGCCAGCAGTCTATACAGAGGGGAGGGGGCTGAAGCTTTCTTT.

The CDR3 nucleotides read TGTGCCAGCAGCCCCCAGATAGGGGGATTCTACAATGAGCAGTTCTTC. As protein: CASSPQIGGFYNEQFF. The chain recombines TRBV9 with TRBJ2-1, with a tentative D call TRBD1 (6 bases). Germline lookup yields CDR1 SGDLS and CDR2 YYNGEE. The CDR3 is made up of 16 amino acids. The V end lost 4 bases, the J end lost 3 bases, and 17 bases lay between the germline ends.

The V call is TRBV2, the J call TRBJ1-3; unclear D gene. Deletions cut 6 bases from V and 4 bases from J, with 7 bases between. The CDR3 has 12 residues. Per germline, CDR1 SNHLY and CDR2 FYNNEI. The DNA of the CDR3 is TGTGCCAGCAGCAGGTTCGGAAACACCATATATTTT. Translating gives CASSRFGNTIYF.

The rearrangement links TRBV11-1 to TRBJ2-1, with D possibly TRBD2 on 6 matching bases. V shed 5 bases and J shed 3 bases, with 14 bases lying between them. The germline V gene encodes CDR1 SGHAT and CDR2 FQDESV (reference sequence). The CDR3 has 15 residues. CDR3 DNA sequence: TGTGCCAGCAGCCCGTGGGGAGGAGTCTACAATGAGCAGTTCTTC. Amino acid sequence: CASSPWGGVYNEQFF.

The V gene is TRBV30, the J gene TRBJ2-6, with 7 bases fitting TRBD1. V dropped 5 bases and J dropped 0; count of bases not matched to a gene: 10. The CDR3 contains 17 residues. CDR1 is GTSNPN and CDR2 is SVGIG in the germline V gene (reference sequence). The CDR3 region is CAWGPGQPYSGANVLTF. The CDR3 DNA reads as TGTGCCTGGGGTCCGGGACAGCCCTACTCTGGGGCCAACGTCCTGACTTTC.

The CDR3 region is CASSLLGATNEKLFF. The CDR3 DNA follows: TGTGCCAGCAGTTTATTAGGGGCAACTAATGAAAAACTGTTTTTT. V and J are TRBV27 and TRBJ1-4, with D perhaps TRBD1 (5 bases). The CDR3 covers 15 residues. The germline V and J ends were trimmed by 1 base and 0 bases, with 6 bases remaining between them. The germline V gene encodes CDR1 MNHEY and CDR2 SMNVEV (reference sequence).

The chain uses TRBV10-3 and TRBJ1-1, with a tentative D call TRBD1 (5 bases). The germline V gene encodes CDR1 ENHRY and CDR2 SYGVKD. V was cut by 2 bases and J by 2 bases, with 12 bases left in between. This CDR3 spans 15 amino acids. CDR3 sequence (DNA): TGTGCCATCAGTGAGAAGGCACAGGTCAACACTGAAGCTTTCTTT. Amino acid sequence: CAISEKAQVNTEAFF.

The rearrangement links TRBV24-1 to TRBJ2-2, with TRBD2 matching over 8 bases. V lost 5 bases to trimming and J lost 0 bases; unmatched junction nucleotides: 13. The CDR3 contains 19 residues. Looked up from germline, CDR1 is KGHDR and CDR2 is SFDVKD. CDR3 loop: CATSGWEERGLSNTGELFF. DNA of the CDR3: TGTGCCACCAGTGGGTGGGAGGAGCGGGGGCTTTCGAACACCGGGGAGCTGTTTTTT.

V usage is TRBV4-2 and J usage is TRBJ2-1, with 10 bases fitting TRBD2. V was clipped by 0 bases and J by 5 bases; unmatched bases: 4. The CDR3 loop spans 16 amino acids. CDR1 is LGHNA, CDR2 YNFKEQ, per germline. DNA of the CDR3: TGTGCCAGCAGCCAAGATTCGCTAGCGGGGGACAATGAGCAGTTCTTC. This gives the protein CASSQDSLAGDNEQFF.